These 30 T cell receptor beta chains originate from one sample sequenced in a study of blood T cell repertoires in COVID-19. Clones were read by immunoSEQ multiplex PCR, and TCRdb kept only the in-frame ones, dropping some. This sample has over 200,000 clones, with roughly 90% found just once. The sample taken for sequencing was peripheral blood. The receptors were sampled from a woman aged 40 to 50 with acute or convalescent COVID-19.

The rearrangement joins TRBV10-1 to TRBJ1-2; D is undetermined. Germline V gene data show CDR1 as WNHNN and CDR2 as SYGVQD (reference sequence). The CDR3 loop spans 13 amino acids. V dropped 0 bases and J dropped 6 bases, with 8 bases sitting between them. CDR3 nucleotides: TGCGCCAGCAGTGAGTCTGGGCAGAATGGCTACACCTTC. Residues: CASSESGQNGYTF.

This clone was detected only a few times. The CDR3 here is CASSEWAGGGEAFF. Written as DNA, the CDR3 is TGCGCCAGCAGTGAGTGGGCAGGGGGTGGTGAAGCTTTCTTT. The V call is TRBV10-1, the J call TRBJ1-1; TRBD1 matches at 7 bases. After removal of 1 base from V and 7 bases from J, the junction contained 6 bases not matched to a gene. Germline lookup yields CDR1 WNHNN and CDR2 SYGVQD (reference sequence). This CDR3 spans 14 amino acids.

The chain recombines TRBV4-1 with TRBJ2-5; weak D call: TRBD1 (6 bases). V was shortened by 2 bases and J by 2 bases, with 12 bases between the two germline ends. The CDR3 has 15 amino acids. CDR1 and CDR2 from the germline V gene are MGHRA and YSYEKL. CDR3 nucleotide sequence: TGCGCCAGCAGCCAACGTCGAGGGGGACAAGAGACCCAGTACTTC. It encodes CASSQRRGGQETQYF.

This chain uses TRBV18 with TRBJ1-4; D is possibly TRBD1 (5 bases). The germline gives CDR1 KGHSH, CDR2 LQKENI. Trimming took 1 base from V and 11 from J, leaving 8 bases between them. The CDR3 sequence is 12 residues long. The chain's CDR3 is CASSPRRGKLFF. CDR3 DNA: TGTGCCAGCTCACCACGTAGGGGTAAACTGTTTTTT. Full variable domain (rest looked up from reference TRBV18 and TRBJ1-4): NAGVMQNPRHLVRRRGQEARLRCSPMKGHSHVYWYRQLPEEGLKFMVYLQKENIIDESGMPKERFSAEFPKEGPSILRIQQVVRGDSAAYFCASSPRRGKLFFGSGTQLSVL.

The chain employs TRBV4-1 and TRBJ2-5, with TRBD1 identical over 8 bases. CDR1 is MGHRA, CDR2 YSYEKL, per germline. V dropped 0 bases and J dropped 8; count of bases not matched to a gene: 8. The CDR3 runs to 15 residues. CDR3 DNA sequence: TGCGCCAGCAGCCAAGAGCAGGGACAGGCCGCAACCCAGTACTTC. This gives the protein CASSQEQGQAATQYF.

The rearrangement joins TRBV30 to TRBJ1-2; 9 bases are a match to TRBD1. Germline lookup yields CDR1 GTSNPN and CDR2 SVGIG (reference sequence). This CDR3 region has 15 residues. After removal of 3 bases from V and 4 bases from J, the junction contained 9 bases not matched to a gene. The CDR3: CAWSPPQGASYGYTF. CDR3 nucleotide sequence: TGTGCCTGGAGCCCCCCACAGGGGGCCAGCTATGGCTACACCTTC.

V and J are TRBV10-3 and TRBJ1-2, with 11 bases lining up with TRBD1. This CDR3 has 13 residues. The junction had 6 bases not matched to a gene; V was cut back by 11 bases and J by 4 bases. Germline-derived CDR1 and CDR2 are ENHRY and SYGVKD. CDR3 bases: TGTGCCGGTCGGACAGGGGGCGTCTATGGCTACACCTTC. It translates to CAGRTGGVYGYTF.

The chain employs TRBV29-1 and TRBJ2-6; D perhaps matches TRBD1 (5 bases). The germline CDR1 and CDR2 sequences are SQVTM and ANQGSEA. The CDR3 loop spans 17 amino acids. Between the trimmed V and J ends, which lost 7 bases and 1 base, there was a span of 20 bases. CDR3 bases: TGCAGCGCGTCACATCCCGACAGATTATCTGGGGCCAACGTCCTGACTTTC. It translates to CSASHPDRLSGANVLTF. Based on the CDR3 plus reference TRBV29-1 and TRBJ2-6, the full variable domain is SAVISQKPSRDICQRGTSLTIQCQVDSQVTMMFWYRQQPGQSLTLIATANQGSEATYESGFVIDKFPISRPNLTFSTLTVSNMSPEDSSIYLCSASHPDRLSGANVLTFGAGSRLTVL.

The chain couples TRBV6-1 to TRBJ1-5, with D possibly matching TRBD1 (6 bases). The CDR3 extends over 13 amino acids. CDR1 and CDR2 (germline): MNHNS, SASEGT. The V gene lost 2 bases and the J gene lost 7 bases, with 9 bases spanning the gap. The CDR3 sequence: CASSETGRQPQHF. The CDR3 DNA is TGTGCCAGCAGTGAAACAGGGCGGCAGCCCCAGCATTTT.

The CDR3 sequence: CSAGGQGWGDGYTF. CDR3 nucleotides: TGCAGCGCCGGGGGACAGGGGTGGGGTGATGGCTACACCTTC. The genes are TRBV29-1 and TRBJ1-2; TRBD1 agrees at 10 bases. Unmatched junction bases numbered 11, after V lost 7 bases and J lost 6 bases. The CDR3 is 14 residues long. The germline V gene encodes CDR1 SQVTM and CDR2 ANQGSEA.

This rearrangement joins TRBV5-1 to TRBJ2-3; 9 bases align to TRBD2. The CDR3 length is 17 residues. Germline CDR1 SGHRS, CDR2 YFSETQ. After removal of 0 bases from V and 6 bases from J, the junction contained 11 bases not matched to a gene. Here the CDR3 DNA reads TGCGCCAGCAGCTTGGGAGCCAGCGGGGGGCCTGCCGATACGCAGTATTTT. As protein: CASSLGASGGPADTQYF.

V and J are TRBV7-6 and TRBJ1-5; D possibly corresponds to TRBD1 (5 bases). Trimming shortened V by 5 bases and J by 5 bases, and 16 bases separated the two germline ends. This CDR3 contains 15 residues. CDR1 is SGHVS and CDR2 is FNYEAQ in the germline V gene. DNA of the CDR3: TGTGCCAGCAGCCCCAGGGCAGGCCGAGATCAGCCCCAGCATTTT. Translating it yields CASSPRAGRDQPQHF.

The chain couples TRBV6-6 to TRBJ2-3, with TRBD2 identical over 13 bases. CDR3 length equals 15 residues. Germline assignment: CDR1 MNHNY and CDR2 SVGAGI (reference sequence). The J segment lost 7 bases and the V segment lost 5 bases, leaving 6 bases of the junction unmatched. This CDR3 reads CASSDTSGGVYTQYF. DNA for the CDR3: TGTGCCAGCAGTGATACTAGCGGGGGGGTATATACGCAGTATTTT.

The rearrangement links TRBV7-8 to TRBJ1-2; TRBD1 aligns across 7 bases. In germline, CDR1 is SGHVS, CDR2 FQNEAQ. The length of the CDR3 is 14 residues. V was clipped by 2 bases and J by 3 bases; unmatched bases: 3. CDR3 amino acids: CASSLRDSDYGYTF. CDR3 nucleotide sequence: TGTGCCAGCAGCTTACGGGACAGCGACTATGGCTACACCTTC.

The chain employs TRBV10-2 and TRBJ1-5, with a possible D match to TRBD1 (6 bases). CDR3 length: 15 amino acids. The V end was cut by 4 bases, the J end by 0 bases, with 10 bases between. From germline, CDR1 is WSHSY and CDR2 SAAADI. The CDR3 DNA follows: TGCGCCAGCAGTGTCTCAGGGGCTAGCAATCAGCCCCAGCATTTT. This translates into CASSVSGASNQPQHF.

This clone was seen a single time. The chain is built from TRBV2 and TRBJ2-1, with unresolved D. Germline values: CDR1 SNHLY, CDR2 FYNNEI. Trimming removed 7 bases at V and 0 bases at J, with 7 bases between. The CDR3 has 13 amino acids. This chain's CDR3 is CASIESSYNEQFF. CDR3 in DNA: TGTGCCAGCATCGAGAGCTCCTACAATGAGCAGTTCTTC.

The chain recombines TRBV2 with TRBJ2-5, with D hard to call. Trimming left V 6 bases short and J 2 bases short, with 10 bases between. Per the germline V gene, CDR1 is SNHLY and CDR2 is FYNNEI. The CDR3 has 13 residues. The CDR3 is CASSQWLQETQYF. The CDR3 DNA reads TGTGCCAGCAGCCAATGGCTGCAAGAGACCCAGTACTTC.

This chain joins TRBV4-2 and TRBJ2-4, with unresolved D. V gave up 0 bases and J gave up 5 bases, with 8 bases separating them. The CDR3 is made up of 14 amino acids. Per the germline V gene, CDR1 is LGHNA and CDR2 is YNFKEQ. The CDR3 reads CASSQDIGENIQYF. The CDR3 DNA follows: TGTGCCAGCAGCCAAGATATCGGAGAAAACATTCAGTACTTC.

V is TRBV5-4 and J is TRBJ1-1; 8 bases are a match to TRBD1. Per the germline V gene, CDR1 is SGHNT and CDR2 is YYREEE (reference sequence). CDR3 length: 14 amino acids. V was clipped by 7 bases and J by 6 bases; unmatched bases: 11. The CDR3, as DNA: TGTGCCAGCGACTTCAGCGGACAGGGACCTGAAGCTTTCTTT. It encodes CASDFSGQGPEAFF.

This clone was counted a single time. The rearrangement links TRBV27 to TRBJ2-3; 8 bases match TRBD2. This CDR3 has 15 amino acids. V was clipped by 3 bases and J by 0 bases; unmatched bases: 2. Germline lookup yields CDR1 MNHEY and CDR2 SMNVEV (reference sequence). CDR3 sequence reads: CASSFTSGSTDTQYF. The CDR3 region has the DNA TGTGCCAGCAGTTTTACTAGCGGTAGCACAGATACGCAGTATTTT.

This clone has more than one count but fewer than ten. The chain combines TRBV4-2 with TRBJ2-5; the match to TRBD2 covers 7 bases. This CDR3 contains 17 residues. V lost 1 base and J lost 0; bases outside the gene matches: 8. Germline CDR1 reads LGHNA; CDR2 reads YNFKEQ. The CDR3 DNA is TGTGCCAGCAGCCAAGGGCCGGGGGGACTGTACCAAGAGACCCAGTACTTC. As protein: CASSQGPGGLYQETQYF.

CDR3 sequence reads: CATLDLAKNIQYF. The CDR3 DNA follows: TGTGCCACCCTAGACCTAGCCAAAAACATTCAGTACTTC. The chain employs TRBV24-1 and TRBJ2-4; D call uncertain. This CDR3 has 13 residues. Germline CDR1 KGHDR, CDR2 SFDVKD. V was clipped by 9 bases and J by 0 bases, with 8 bases between them.

This sequence joins TRBV11-2 and TRBJ1-1, with D maybe TRBD1 (6 bases). This CDR3 has 13 residues. V gave up 8 bases and J gave up 3 bases, with 13 bases separating them. Looked up from germline, CDR1 is SGHAT and CDR2 is FQNNGV. The DNA for the CDR3 is TGTGCCAGCTCTTACAGGGTGGACACTGAAGCTTTCTTT. Residues: CASSYRVDTEAFF.

The V gene is TRBV2, the J gene TRBJ1-2, with D uncertain. The CDR3 contains 14 residues. CDR1 and CDR2 from the germline V gene are SNHLY and FYNNEI. The V and J ends lost 4 bases and 8 bases respectively, with 17 bases between them. Written as DNA, the CDR3 is TGTGCCAGCAGTGGGGGAACACTCGGGGTAGGCTACACCTTC. This codes for CASSGGTLGVGYTF.

V is TRBV3-1 (or the pseudogene TRBV3-2) and J is TRBJ2-3; 9 nucleotides match TRBD2. Germline V gene lookup returns CDR1 LGHDT and CDR2 YNNKEL (reference sequence). V lost 6 bases to trimming and J lost 2 bases; unmatched junction nucleotides: 6. The CDR3 contains 15 residues. CDR3 loop: CASRSTSGYTDTQYF. The CDR3 coding sequence is TGTGCCAGCAGGTCGACTAGCGGCTACACAGATACGCAGTATTTT.

The chain uses TRBV20-1 and TRBJ2-7; possibly TRBD1 for D (6 bases). Between the trimmed V and J ends, which lost 7 bases and 3 bases, there was a span of 10 bases. The CDR3 loop spans 11 amino acids. In germline, CDR1 is DFQATT, CDR2 SNEGSKA (reference sequence). The DNA of the CDR3 is TGCAGTGTCGGACAGATCTACGAGCAGTACGTC. It is translated as CSVGQIYEQYV.

The chain recombines TRBV6-5 with TRBJ1-3; TRBD1 is a possible D gene (6 bases). V dropped 6 bases and J dropped 10 bases, with 16 bases sitting between them. This CDR3 is built from 13 residues. Germline assignment: CDR1 MNHEY and CDR2 SVGAGI. The CDR3 loop reads CASRELQGRTIYF. The CDR3 bases are TGTGCCAGCAGAGAGTTACAGGGAAGAACCATATATTTT.

The sample holds one count of this clone. The CDR3 region has the DNA TGTGCCAGCAGTTTCAGGGGGGAACAGCCCCAGCATTTT. This codes for CASSFRGEQPQHF. The chain has TRBV12-3 or TRBV12-4 and TRBJ1-5; 7 positions match TRBD1. The CDR3 covers 13 residues. Trimming cost V 3 bases and J 7 bases; bases outside gene matches: 3.

CDR3 region: CASRGVLAGANNEQFF. The CDR3 DNA reads TGTGCCAGCAGGGGTGTTCTAGCGGGGGCCAACAATGAGCAGTTCTTC. The J gene is TRBJ2-1, the V gene TRBV11-2, with 10 bases identical to TRBD2. The germline V gene encodes CDR1 SGHAT and CDR2 FQNNGV. This CDR3 contains 16 residues. The trim removed 6 bases at V and 5 bases at J, leaving 10 bases unmatched.

The genes are TRBV30 and TRBJ1-2; D unresolved. The germline V gene has CDR1 GTSNPN and CDR2 SVGIG (reference sequence). The CDR3 loop spans 14 amino acids. Trimming took off 0 bases at V and 8 bases at J, with 16 bases between the two ends. The CDR3 is CAWSVRRVGKGYTF. CDR3 nucleotides: TGTGCCTGGAGTGTTAGGAGGGTCGGGAAGGGCTACACCTTC.